This T cell receptor (beta chain) was obtained from a study of CD8+ T cells in alopecia areata. Study-wide results and limits: Clonality exceeded that of normal scalp in lesional scalp, most notably in alopecia totalis/universalis. In scalp and blood, many expanded lesional clones persisted during tofacitinib. Sequencing of scalp samples also captures resident alphabeta T cells of normal skin. Since there was just one nonresponder, nobody can yet say how baseline CD8+ expansion ties to response.

As for treatment: oral pan-JAK inhibitor, 5-10 mg twice daily. The CDR3 runs to 13 residues. The trim removed 6 bases at V and 3 bases at J, leaving 2 bases unmatched. In germline, CDR1 is SNHLY, CDR2 FYNNEI. To note about this clone: The antigen is not known.

It was cDNA, reverse transcribed from extracted RNA, that served as the sequencing template. Clones were sequenced by immunoSEQ multiplex PCR, and TCRdb holds only the in-frame ones, with some missing. Of roughly 190,000 clones listed, approximately 56% are singletons. The J gene is TRBJ2-7, the V gene TRBV2; 10 nucleotides line up with TRBD2. Sequenced material: CD4+ T cells sorted from blood, taken at week 4, from a patient treated with tofacitinib. The receptor's source is a human donor with alopecia areata. The CDR3 coding sequence is TGTGCCAGCAGGCTAGCGGGGGACTACGAGCAGTACTTC. This codes for CASRLAGDYEQYF.